Sequencing of this TCR beta chain was carried out in a study of blood T cell repertoires in COVID-19. The overall study: Samples of COVID-19 (acute and convalescent) were obtained from the United States, Italy and Spain. PBMCs, B-cell-depleted T cells, or T cells were the source of the cDNA or gDNA that made up the material.

TCRdb's copy holds only in-frame clones and misses some; the assay was immunoSEQ multiplex PCR. The sample has more than 150,000 clones; around 80% are singletons. Germline loops: CDR1 SGDLS, CDR2 YYNGEE. This CDR3 is 14 amino acids long. V shed 0 bases and J shed 5 bases, with 11 bases lying between them. Sequencing input: peripheral blood. The TCR sequence derives from a human donor in a cohort sampled during active COVID-19. V and J are TRBV9 and TRBJ2-5, with D perhaps matching TRBD1 (5 bases). DNA for the CDR3: TGTGCCAGCAGCGTAGCTATGGGGCCCGAGACCCAGTACTTC. Translating it yields CASSVAMGPETQYF.